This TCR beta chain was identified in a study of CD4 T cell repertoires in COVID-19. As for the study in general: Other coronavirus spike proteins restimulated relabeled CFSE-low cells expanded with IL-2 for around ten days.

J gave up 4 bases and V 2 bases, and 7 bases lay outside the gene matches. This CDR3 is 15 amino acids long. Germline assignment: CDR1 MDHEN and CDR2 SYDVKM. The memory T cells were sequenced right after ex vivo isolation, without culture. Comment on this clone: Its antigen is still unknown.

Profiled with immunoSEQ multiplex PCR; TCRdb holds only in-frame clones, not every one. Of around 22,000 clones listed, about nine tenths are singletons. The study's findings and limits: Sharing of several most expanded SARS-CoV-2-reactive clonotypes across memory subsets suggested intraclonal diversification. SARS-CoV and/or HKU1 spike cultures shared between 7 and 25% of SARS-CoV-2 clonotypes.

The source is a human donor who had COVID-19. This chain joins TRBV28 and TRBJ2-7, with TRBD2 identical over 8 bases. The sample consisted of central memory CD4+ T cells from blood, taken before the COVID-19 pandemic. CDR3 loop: CASSLAAGGAYEQYF. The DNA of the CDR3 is TGTGCCAGCAGTTTAGCGGCGGGAGGAGCGTACGAGCAGTACTTC.